Listed below are T cell receptor beta chains from one sample, sequenced in a study of regulatory T cells in long-lasting Graves disease. TCRdb analysed the multiplex PCR reads with MiXCR anew, one entry per CDR3 protein. The data hold 250,000 or so distinct CDR3 sequences, with 20% to 25% observed a single time. The sequencing used peripheral blood mononuclear cells (PBMCs), collected at new diagnosis, from a patient treated with antithyroid drugs. These receptors came from a female donor with Graves disease. Each CDR3 is given without its conserved first and last residue. Only part of the rows carry a size: once, few, many, or a class if the clone is expanded.

clone_size,v_call,j_call,cdr3_aa
many,TRBV11-3,TRBJ2-4,ASSLGGSNIQY
many,TRBV20-1,TRBJ2-3,SARRVAGDTQY
many,TRBV7-9,TRBJ2-3,ARSQGEDTQY
many,TRBV19,TRBJ2-2,ASSIGPATGELF
many,TRBV3-1,TRBJ2-2,ASRTSGGPGAANTGELF
many,TRBV27,TRBJ2-1,ASSLYASGGAYEQF
NA,TRBV12-3/TRBV12-4,TRBJ2-2,ASSHGTGDTGELF
NA,TRBV19,TRBJ1-2,ASIGTGRERGYGYT
many,TRBV4-2,TRBJ2-7,ASSPEFPQGEQY
NA,TRBV5-5,TRBJ2-1,ASSFTAPVYNEQF
many,TRBV5-6,TRBJ2-2,ASSLQGVGGELF
many,TRBV30,TRBJ1-5,AWRGGPQH
many,TRBV10-3,TRBJ2-5,AIRKTSGGQETQY
many,TRBV6-2/TRBV6-3,TRBJ1-2,ASSYRQGSYGYT
NA,TRBV7-2,TRBJ1-4,ASSLEPGEEKLF
NA,TRBV29-1,TRBJ1-1,SVEEDRGGAF
NA,TRBV5-5,TRBJ1-1,ASSQGDEAF
NA,TRBV7-2,TRBJ2-3,ASSQIARGGTDTQY
many,TRBV19,TRBJ1-1,ASSSTRVAVAEAF
many,TRBV5-5,TRBJ2-5,ASSFREREWGETQY
few,TRBV6-2/TRBV6-3,TRBJ2-5,ASSTGTGHQETQY
many,TRBV4-3,TRBJ2-7,ASSQDVAGNSYEQY
NA,TRBV20-1,TRBJ2-1,SARDLSGRLNEQF
few,TRBV6-1,TRBJ1-5,ASKMTNQPQH
many,TRBV6-1,TRBJ2-7,ASVPSGGTSGYEQY
NA,TRBV5-4,TRBJ2-7,ASSHSRGKAHEQY
many,TRBV11-2,TRBJ2-1,ASRQVGIRPYNEQF
many,TRBV7-3,TRBJ2-5,ASSSDASSSETQY
many,TRBV10-1,TRBJ2-1,ASSVPYAEQF
few,TRBV6-2/TRBV6-3,TRBJ1-3,ASSENQRGNTIY
NA,TRBV7-9,TRBJ2-5,ASSSEWDGLAEETQY
few,TRBV10-2,TRBJ2-2,ATLPDLDTGELF
NA,TRBV25-1,TRBJ1-3,ASTPPGLSGKGNTIY
NA,TRBV27,TRBJ1-6,ASSLGGQYNSPLH
NA,TRBV19,TRBJ2-6,ASKGDSGANVLT
many,TRBV7-2,TRBJ2-7,ASSLGGGQRLY
NA,TRBV10-3,TRBJ1-6,AISESAGVYGNSPLH
few,TRBV7-2,TRBJ2-6,ASSQGGGGGANVLT
many,TRBV18,TRBJ1-3,ASSPPRHITGNTIY
once,TRBV2,TRBJ2-7,ASRSGLAGGYEQY
many,TRBV28,TRBJ1-6,ASRKGQGRLSLH
few,TRBV19,TRBJ1-6,ASTSRPYDSPLH
many,TRBV7-9,TRBJ2-3,ASSFMTGSDTQY
few,TRBV29-1,TRBJ2-5,NVRESETQY
few,TRBV24-1,TRBJ2-2,ATSTLQGASGELL
many,TRBV12-3/TRBV12-4,TRBJ2-5,ASSSTSGRRLETQY
NA,TRBV5-5,TRBJ1-4,ASSQGGSNEKLF
few,TRBV5-1,TRBJ2-7,ASSLRRPELEQY
NA,TRBV10-2,TRBJ2-2,AIGTQRAGELF
many,TRBV15,TRBJ2-4,AYLDAGKNIQY
many,TRBV20-1,TRBJ2-1,SARDTGTGVPEQF
NA,TRBV6-2/TRBV6-3,TRBJ2-3,ASSYSLAGLTDTQY
many,TRBV7-9,TRBJ2-3,ASSLAPSRGNTQY
NA,TRBV20-1,TRBJ2-7,SAGSLGPRYEQY
many,TRBV20-1,TRBJ2-3,SARTDYSGGLTDTQY
many,TRBV20-1,TRBJ1-1,SAKNPRVLENTEAF
many,TRBV2,TRBJ1-5,ASSAGGAGQPQH
few,TRBV20-1,TRBJ2-6,SARAANSGANVLT
many,TRBV11-2,TRBJ2-3,ASSPRQGEDTQY
many,TRBV6-2/TRBV6-3,TRBJ1-2,ASSYGDVYGYT